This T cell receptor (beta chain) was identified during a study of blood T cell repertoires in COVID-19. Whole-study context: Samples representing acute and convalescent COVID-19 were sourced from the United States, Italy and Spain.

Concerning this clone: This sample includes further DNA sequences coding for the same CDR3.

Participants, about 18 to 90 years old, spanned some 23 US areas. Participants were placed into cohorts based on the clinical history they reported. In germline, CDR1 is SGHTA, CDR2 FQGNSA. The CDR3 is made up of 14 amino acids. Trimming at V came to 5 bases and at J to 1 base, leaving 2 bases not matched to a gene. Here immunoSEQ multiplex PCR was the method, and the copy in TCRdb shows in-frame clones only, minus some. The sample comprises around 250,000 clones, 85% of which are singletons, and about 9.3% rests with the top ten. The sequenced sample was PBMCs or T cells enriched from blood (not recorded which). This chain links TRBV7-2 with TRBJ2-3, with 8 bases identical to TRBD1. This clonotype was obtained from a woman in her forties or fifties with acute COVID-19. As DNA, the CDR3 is TGTGCCAGCAGCCCGGGACAGGGCACAGATACGCAGTATTTT. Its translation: CASSPGQGTDTQYF.